This T cell receptor (beta chain) appears in the sequencing data of a study of cytotoxic CD8 clonotypes in ibrutinib-treated CLL. Study background: Included were about 11 relapsed/refractory and about 15 treatment-naive patients, of whom fewer than 18 were IGHV unmutated. Mean per-sample yields comprised 255,043 productive templates and approximately 90,000 productive rearrangements.

The CDR3 has 16 amino acids. CDR1 and CDR2 from the germline V gene are MNHNY and SVGAGI (reference sequence). The V end was cut by 2 bases, the J end by 4 bases, with 17 bases between. Sequencing sought depths of 1 in 200,000 to 1 in 1 million T cells. Libraries were prepared by immunoSEQ multiplex PCR; TCRdb keeps only in-frame clonotypes and omits some of them. Of under 150,000 clones listed, approximately 81% are singletons. This sequence was found in a human donor with chronic lymphocytic leukemia. The chain has TRBV6-6 and TRBJ1-2, with no clear D. Sequencing was performed on PBMCs, taken after 24 months of ibrutinib treatment. CDR3 DNA: TGTGCCAGCAGTTACGGGCAGGCCCTGTTCTCCTATGGCTACACCTTC. Encoded protein: CASSYGQALFSYGYTF.